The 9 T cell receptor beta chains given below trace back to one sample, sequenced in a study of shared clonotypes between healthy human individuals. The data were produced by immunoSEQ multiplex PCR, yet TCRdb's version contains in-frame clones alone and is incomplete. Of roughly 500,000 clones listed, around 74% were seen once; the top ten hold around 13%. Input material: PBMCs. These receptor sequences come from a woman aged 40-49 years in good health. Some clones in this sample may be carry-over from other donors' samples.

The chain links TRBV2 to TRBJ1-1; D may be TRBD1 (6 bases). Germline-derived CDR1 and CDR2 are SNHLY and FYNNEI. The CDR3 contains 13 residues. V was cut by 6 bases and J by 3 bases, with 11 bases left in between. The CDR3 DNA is TGTGCCAGCAGAGTACAGGGCTACACTGAAGCTTTCTTT. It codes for CASRVQGYTEAFF.

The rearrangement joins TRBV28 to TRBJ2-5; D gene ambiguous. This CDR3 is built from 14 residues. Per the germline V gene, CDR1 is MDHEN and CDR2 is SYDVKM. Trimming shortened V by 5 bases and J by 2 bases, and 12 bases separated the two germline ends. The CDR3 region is CASSGVAVQETQYF. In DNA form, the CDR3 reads TGTGCCAGCAGTGGAGTTGCGGTACAAGAGACCCAGTACTTC.

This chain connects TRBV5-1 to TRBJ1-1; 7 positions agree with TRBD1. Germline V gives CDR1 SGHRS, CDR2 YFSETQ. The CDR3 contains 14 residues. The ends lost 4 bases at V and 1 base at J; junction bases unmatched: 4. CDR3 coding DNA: TGCGCCAGCAGCGACGACAGGGCGAACACTGAAGCTTTCTTT. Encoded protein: CASSDDRANTEAFF.

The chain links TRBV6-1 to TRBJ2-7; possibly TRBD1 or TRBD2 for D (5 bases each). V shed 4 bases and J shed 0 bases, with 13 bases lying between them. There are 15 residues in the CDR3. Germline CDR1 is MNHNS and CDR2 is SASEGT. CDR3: CASSVGGTHSYEQYF. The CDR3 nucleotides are TGTGCCAGCAGTGTAGGTGGGACCCACTCCTACGAGCAGTACTTC.

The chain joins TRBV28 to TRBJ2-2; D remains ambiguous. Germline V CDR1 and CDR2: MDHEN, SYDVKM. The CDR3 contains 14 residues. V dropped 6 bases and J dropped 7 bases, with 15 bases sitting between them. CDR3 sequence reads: CASSPPRTDGELFF. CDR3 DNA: TGTGCCAGCAGCCCCCCCCGGACGGACGGGGAGCTGTTTTTT.

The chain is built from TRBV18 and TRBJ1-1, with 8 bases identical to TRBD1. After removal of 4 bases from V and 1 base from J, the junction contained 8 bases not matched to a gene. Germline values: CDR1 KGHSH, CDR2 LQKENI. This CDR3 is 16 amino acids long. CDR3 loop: CASSRGRQGTNTEAFF. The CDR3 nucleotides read TGTGCCAGCTCACGCGGTAGACAGGGGACGAACACTGAAGCTTTCTTT.

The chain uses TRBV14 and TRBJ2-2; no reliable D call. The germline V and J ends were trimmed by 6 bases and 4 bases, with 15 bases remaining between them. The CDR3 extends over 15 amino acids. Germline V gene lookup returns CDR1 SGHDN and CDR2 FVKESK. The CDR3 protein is CASRRSFGPTGELFF. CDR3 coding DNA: TGTGCCAGCAGACGTTCCTTTGGGCCCACCGGGGAGCTGTTTTTT.

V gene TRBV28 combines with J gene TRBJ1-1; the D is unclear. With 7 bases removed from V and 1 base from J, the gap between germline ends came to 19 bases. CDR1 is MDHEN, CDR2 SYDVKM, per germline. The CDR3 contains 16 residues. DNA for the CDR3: TGTGCCAGCACCCGGGTGGGCCACTTGGGGAACACTGAAGCTTTCTTT. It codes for CASTRVGHLGNTEAFF. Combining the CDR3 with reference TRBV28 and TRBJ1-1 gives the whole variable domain DVKVTQSSRYLVKRTGEKVFLECVQDMDHENMFWYRQDPGLGLRLIYFSYDVKMKEKGDIPEGYSVSREKKERFSLILESASTNQTSMYLCASTRVGHLGNTEAFFGQGTRLTVV.

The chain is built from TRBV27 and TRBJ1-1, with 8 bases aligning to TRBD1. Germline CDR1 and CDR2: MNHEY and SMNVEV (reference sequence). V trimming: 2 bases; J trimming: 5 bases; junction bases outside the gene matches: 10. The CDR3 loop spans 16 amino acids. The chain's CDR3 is CASSLPPGQVGTEAFF. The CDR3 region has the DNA TGTGCCAGCAGTTTACCCCCGGGACAGGTGGGAACTGAAGCTTTCTTT.